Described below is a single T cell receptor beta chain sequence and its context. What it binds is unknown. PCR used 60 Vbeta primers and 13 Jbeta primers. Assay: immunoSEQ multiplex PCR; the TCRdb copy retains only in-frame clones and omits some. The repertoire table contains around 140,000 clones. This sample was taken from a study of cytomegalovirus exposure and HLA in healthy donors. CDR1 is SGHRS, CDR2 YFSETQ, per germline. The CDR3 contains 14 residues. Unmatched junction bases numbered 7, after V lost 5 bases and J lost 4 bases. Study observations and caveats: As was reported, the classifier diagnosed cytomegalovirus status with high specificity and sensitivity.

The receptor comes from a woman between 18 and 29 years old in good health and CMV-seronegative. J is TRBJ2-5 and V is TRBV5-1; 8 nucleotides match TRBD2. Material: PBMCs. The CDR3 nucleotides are TGCGCCAGCAGGGAGCAAGCGGGAGCAGAGACCCAGTACTTC. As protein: CASREQAGAETQYF. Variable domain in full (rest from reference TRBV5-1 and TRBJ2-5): KAGVTQTPRYLIKTRGQQVTLSCSPISGHRSVSWYQQTPGQGLQFLFEYFSETQRNKGNFPGRFSGRQFSNSRSEMNVSTLELGDSALYLCASREQAGAETQYFGPGTRLLVL.